A selection of T cell receptor beta chains follows, all from one sample in a study of shared clonotypes between healthy human individuals. Clones were sequenced by immunoSEQ multiplex PCR, and TCRdb holds only the in-frame ones, with some missing. The table lists 1.5 million to 1.9 million clones, approximately 98% of them singletons. The sequencing sample was made of naive CD4+ T cells sorted from blood. The receptors shown here come from a man aged 25-40 years in good health. CDR3s include the opening cysteine and the closing phenylalanine or tryptophan. The D gene is left open where the match is weak. Clone size is shown for a subset of rows, as once, few, many or a class of expanded clone.

j_gene: TRBJ1-2; len: 11; d_gene: NA; abundance: NA; v_gene: TRBV5-6; CDR3aa: CASSRTYGYTF; CDR3nt: TGTGCCAGCAGCCGGACCTATGGCTACACCTTC
j_gene: TRBJ1-1; len: 14; d_gene: NA; abundance: once; v_gene: TRBV5-1; CDR3aa: CASSNRTGNTEAFF; CDR3nt: TGCGCCAGCAGCAACCGGACGGGGAACACTGAAGCTTTCTTT
j_gene: TRBJ2-3; len: 16; d_gene: NA; abundance: NA; v_gene: TRBV4-3; CDR3aa: CASSQQAGQSTDTQYF; CDR3nt: TGCGCCAGCAGCCAACAGGCGGGACAGAGCACAGATACGCAGTATTTT
j_gene: TRBJ1-4; len: 15; d_gene: NA; abundance: NA; v_gene: TRBV9; CDR3aa: CASSGQTQAGEKLFF; CDR3nt: TGTGCCAGCAGCGGCCAGACACAAGCTGGGGAAAAACTGTTTTTT
j_gene: TRBJ2-1; len: 13; d_gene: NA; abundance: NA; v_gene: TRBV28; CDR3aa: CASSLMPFAELFF; CDR3nt: TGTGCCAGCAGTTTAATGCCTTTCGCCGAGCTGTTCTTC
j_gene: TRBJ2-5; len: 13; d_gene: NA; abundance: NA; v_gene: TRBV11-2; CDR3aa: CASSPGGRETQYF; CDR3nt: TGTGCCAGCAGCCCCGGAGGGAGGGAGACCCAGTACTTC
j_gene: TRBJ1-4; len: 14; d_gene: NA; abundance: NA; v_gene: TRBV19; CDR3aa: CASRTALDNEKLFF; CDR3nt: TGTGCCAGTAGGACTGCTCTGGATAATGAAAAACTGTTTTTT
j_gene: TRBJ2-5; len: 15; d_gene: NA; abundance: NA; v_gene: TRBV5-1; CDR3aa: CASSLGGEVQETQYF; CDR3nt: TGCGCCAGCAGCTTGGGTGGGGAGGTCCAAGAGACCCAGTACTTC
j_gene: TRBJ1-1; len: 13; d_gene: NA; abundance: NA; v_gene: TRBV6-5; CDR3aa: CASSYIHNTEAFF; CDR3nt: TGTGCCAGCAGTTACATACACAACACTGAAGCTTTCTTT
j_gene: TRBJ2-3; len: 14; d_gene: NA; abundance: few; v_gene: TRBV12-5; CDR3aa: CASGRTIDWDTQYF; CDR3nt: TGTGCTAGTGGCCGGACCATTGACTGGGATACGCAGTATTTT
j_gene: TRBJ2-7; len: 15; d_gene: NA; abundance: once; v_gene: TRBV29-1; CDR3aa: CSVEIGALGDYEQYF; CDR3nt: TGCAGCGTTGAAATTGGAGCTCTTGGGGACTACGAGCAGTACTTC
j_gene: TRBJ2-1; len: 14; d_gene: NA; abundance: NA; v_gene: TRBV21-1; CDR3aa: CASSKGGQLNEQFF; CDR3nt: TGTGCCAGCAGCAAAGGCGGACAGCTCAATGAGCAGTTCTTC
j_gene: TRBJ2-3; len: 15; d_gene: NA; abundance: NA; v_gene: TRBV5-1; CDR3aa: CASTEAWQGTDTQYF; CDR3nt: TGCGCCAGCACAGAGGCGTGGCAGGGCACAGATACGCAGTATTTT
j_gene: TRBJ2-1; len: 14; d_gene: TRBD1; abundance: once; v_gene: TRBV19; CDR3aa: CASRWTGGRNEQFF; CDR3nt: TGTGCCAGTAGGTGGACAGGGGGTAGGAATGAGCAGTTCTTC
j_gene: TRBJ2-7; len: 15; d_gene: TRBD1; abundance: NA; v_gene: TRBV5-1; CDR3aa: CASSPGQESSYEQYF; CDR3nt: TGCGCCAGCAGCCCCGGACAGGAGAGCTCCTACGAGCAGTACTTC
j_gene: TRBJ2-2; len: 17; d_gene: NA; abundance: NA; v_gene: TRBV13; CDR3aa: CASSFLSRRVNTGELFF; CDR3nt: TGTGCCAGCAGCTTCTTGTCGCGCAGGGTGAACACCGGGGAGCTGTTTTTT
j_gene: TRBJ1-3; len: 15; d_gene: NA; abundance: once; v_gene: TRBV25-1; CDR3aa: CASSPWRVEGNTIYF; CDR3nt: TGTGCCAGCAGTCCGTGGAGGGTGGAAGGAAACACCATATATTTT
j_gene: TRBJ2-1; len: 13; d_gene: NA; abundance: NA; v_gene: TRBV5-5; CDR3aa: CASSFHDGNEQFF; CDR3nt: TGTGCCAGCAGCTTCCACGATGGGAATGAGCAGTTCTTC
j_gene: TRBJ2-1; len: 16; d_gene: NA; abundance: once; v_gene: TRBV4-1; CDR3aa: CASSQTTESSYNEQFF; CDR3nt: TGCGCCAGCAGCCAGACGACCGAAAGCTCCTACAATGAGCAGTTCTTC
j_gene: TRBJ2-3; len: 14; d_gene: NA; abundance: NA; v_gene: TRBV6-1; CDR3aa: CASTSGDSTDTQYF; CDR3nt: TGTGCCAGCACCTCAGGGGATAGCACAGATACGCAGTATTTT
j_gene: TRBJ2-7; len: 14; d_gene: NA; abundance: once; v_gene: TRBV6-1; CDR3aa: CASSEPGLAYEQYF; CDR3nt: TGTGCCAGCAGTGAACCGGGACTCGCCTACGAGCAGTACTTC
j_gene: TRBJ2-7; len: 15; d_gene: TRBD1; abundance: NA; v_gene: TRBV14; CDR3aa: CASSQPGQGASEQYF; CDR3nt: TGTGCCAGCAGCCAACCGGGACAGGGGGCTTCCGAGCAGTACTTC
j_gene: TRBJ2-7; len: 15; d_gene: TRBD1; abundance: NA; v_gene: TRBV5-5; CDR3aa: CASSFTGTGIREQYF; CDR3nt: TGTGCCAGCAGCTTCACCGGGACAGGGATTCGCGAGCAGTACTTC
j_gene: TRBJ2-7; len: 16; d_gene: TRBD1; abundance: NA; v_gene: TRBV5-1; CDR3aa: CASSVGTGTGAYEQYF; CDR3nt: TGCGCCAGCAGCGTAGGGACCGGGACAGGGGCCTACGAGCAGTACTTC
j_gene: TRBJ1-2; len: 14; d_gene: TRBD1; abundance: NA; v_gene: TRBV2; CDR3aa: CASSLRTGEGGYTF; CDR3nt: TGTGCCAGCAGTCTTCGGACAGGGGAAGGTGGCTACACCTTC
j_gene: TRBJ1-1; len: 14; d_gene: NA; abundance: NA; v_gene: TRBV18; CDR3aa: CASSPEGGLLAWGF; CDR3nt: TGTGCCAGCTCACCCGAGGGGGGTCTGCTTGCGTGGGGTTTT
j_gene: TRBJ2-3; len: 15; d_gene: TRBD1; abundance: NA; v_gene: TRBV10-3; CDR3aa: CAISGGQIPTDTQYF; CDR3nt: TGTGCCATCAGTGGGGGACAGATTCCCACAGATACGCAGTATTTT
j_gene: TRBJ2-5; len: 14; d_gene: NA; abundance: NA; v_gene: TRBV6-5; CDR3aa: CASSYRGPQETQYF; CDR3nt: TGTGCCAGCAGTTACAGGGGTCCCCAAGAGACCCAGTACTTC
j_gene: TRBJ2-4; len: 18; d_gene: NA; abundance: NA; v_gene: TRBV15; CDR3aa: CATSIARSGVSGKNIQYF; CDR3nt: TGTGCCACCAGCATCGCCCGATCAGGGGTTAGTGGCAAAAACATTCAGTACTTC
j_gene: TRBJ2-2; len: 15; d_gene: TRBD2; abundance: NA; v_gene: TRBV5-1; CDR3aa: CASSLIAGGTGELFF; CDR3nt: TGCGCCAGCAGCTTAATAGCGGGAGGCACCGGGGAGCTGTTTTTT
j_gene: TRBJ2-7; len: 14; d_gene: TRBD2; abundance: NA; v_gene: TRBV18; CDR3aa: CASSPTSGQVEQYF; CDR3nt: TGTGCCAGCTCACCGACTAGCGGTCAGGTCGAGCAGTACTTC
j_gene: TRBJ2-3; len: 18; d_gene: NA; abundance: NA; v_gene: TRBV5-1; CDR3aa: CASSLGGAREISTDTQYF; CDR3nt: TGCGCCAGCAGCTTGGGAGGGGCGAGGGAAATAAGCACAGATACGCAGTATTTT
j_gene: TRBJ2-1; len: 11; d_gene: NA; abundance: NA; v_gene: TRBV28; CDR3aa: CASSSLPGQFF; CDR3nt: TGTGCCAGCAGTTCTCTCCCCGGGCAGTTCTTC
j_gene: TRBJ2-3; len: 14; d_gene: NA; abundance: NA; v_gene: TRBV27; CDR3aa: CASSLSPTTDTQYF; CDR3nt: TGTGCCAGCAGTTTATCCCCAACCACAGATACGCAGTATTTT
j_gene: TRBJ1-2; len: 14; d_gene: NA; abundance: NA; v_gene: TRBV29-1; CDR3aa: CSVGPGVEGTGYTF; CDR3nt: TGCAGCGTGGGCCCCGGCGTAGAAGGGACCGGCTACACCTTC
j_gene: TRBJ2-3; len: 18; d_gene: TRBD2; abundance: NA; v_gene: TRBV7-9; CDR3aa: CASSLRRLAGGATDTQYF; CDR3nt: TGTGCCAGCAGCTTAAGACGCCTAGCGGGAGGCGCCACAGATACGCAGTATTTT
j_gene: TRBJ1-4; len: 18; d_gene: TRBD1; abundance: NA; v_gene: TRBV30; CDR3aa: CAWTSGQAITNYNEKLFF; CDR3nt: TGTGCCTGGACTTCGGGACAGGCGATAACAAACTATAATGAAAAACTGTTTTTT
j_gene: TRBJ1-2; len: 15; d_gene: NA; abundance: NA; v_gene: TRBV7-9; CDR3aa: CASSLGTVPSYGYTF; CDR3nt: TGTGCCAGCAGCTTAGGGACAGTACCTTCCTATGGCTACACCTTC
j_gene: TRBJ2-1; len: 14; d_gene: NA; abundance: NA; v_gene: TRBV5-1; CDR3aa: CASSFRDPGDKQFF; CDR3nt: TGCGCCAGCAGCTTCCGGGACCCAGGGGATAAGCAGTTCTTC
j_gene: TRBJ2-5; len: 15; d_gene: TRBD2; abundance: NA; v_gene: TRBV7-2; CDR3aa: CATERLAGGGETQYF; CDR3nt: TGTGCCACCGAGAGACTAGCGGGAGGGGGAGAGACCCAGTACTTC
j_gene: TRBJ1-2; len: 13; d_gene: NA; abundance: NA; v_gene: TRBV19; CDR3aa: CASSMASNYGYTF; CDR3nt: TGTGCCAGTAGTATGGCCAGTAACTATGGCTACACCTTC
j_gene: TRBJ2-7; len: 15; d_gene: TRBD1; abundance: NA; v_gene: TRBV9; CDR3aa: CASSTGTGLPYEQYF; CDR3nt: TGTGCCAGCAGCACCGGGACAGGGCTCCCCTACGAGCAGTACTTC
j_gene: TRBJ1-2; len: 14; d_gene: TRBD1; abundance: NA; v_gene: TRBV4-2; CDR3aa: CASSPGQATAGYTF; CDR3nt: TGTGCCAGCAGCCCAGGACAGGCCACGGCGGGCTACACCTTC
j_gene: TRBJ2-7; len: 17; d_gene: NA; abundance: NA; v_gene: TRBV10-3; CDR3aa: CAILVTPARRQTYEQYF; CDR3nt: TGTGCCATCCTCGTAACCCCTGCCCGGCGGCAGACCTACGAGCAGTACTTC
j_gene: TRBJ2-7; len: 12; d_gene: NA; abundance: NA; v_gene: TRBV11-2; CDR3aa: CASSLQYYEQYF; CDR3nt: TGTGCCAGCAGCTTACAATACTACGAGCAGTACTTC
j_gene: TRBJ2-7; len: 15; d_gene: TRBD2; abundance: NA; v_gene: TRBV15; CDR3aa: CATSTLGTTQGEQYF; CDR3nt: TGTGCCACCAGCACCCTAGGGACTACGCAAGGCGAGCAGTACTTC
j_gene: TRBJ2-3; len: 16; d_gene: TRBD2; abundance: once; v_gene: TRBV11-3; CDR3aa: CASSTGLAGVTDTQYF; CDR3nt: TGTGCCAGCAGCACGGGACTAGCGGGAGTAACAGATACGCAGTATTTT